The clone carrying this TCR beta chain was found a few times. This record comes from a study of blood T cell repertoires in COVID-19. Study-level background: Sites across the United States, Italy and Spain contributed samples from acute and convalescent COVID-19. T cells, B-cell-depleted T cells, or PBMCs provided the cDNA or gDNA that served as material.

Per the original data handling: Amplifying reference gene primers gave estimates of nucleated cell counts. TCRdb keeps only in-frame clones here, not all; method: immunoSEQ multiplex PCR. The V and J calls and clone size are taken from that table; D and trimming were inferred from the DNA. Altogether about 220,000 clones are present, around 80% being singletons, with the ten largest covering approximately 10%. V lost 1 base and J 6 bases, leaving 18 bases between the germline ends. Germline V gene sequence: CDR1 MGHRA, CDR2 YSYEKL. This CDR3 is built from 16 residues. The V and J genes are TRBV4-1 and TRBJ1-1; perhaps TRBD1 as D (6 bases). The material sequenced was peripheral blood. The sequence derives from a man between 50 and 59 years old with active or convalescent COVID-19. The CDR3 nucleotides are TGCGCCAGCAGCCAAGTTTGGGAGGGGGTTCAGCCTGAAGCTTTCTTT. The encoded protein is CASSQVWEGVQPEAFF.